Listed below are T cell receptor beta chains from one sample, sequenced in a study of blood T cell repertoires in COVID-19. Produced via immunoSEQ multiplex PCR; TCRdb's table is partial and in-frame only. The sample has 90,000 to 150,000 clones, around 87% seen once. The sequenced sample was peripheral blood. Every receptor here comes from a man aged 70-80 years with active or convalescent COVID-19. Each CDR3 is given with its conserved first and last residue. A D gene is named only where the DNA matches it firmly. For some rows the clone size is stated as once, few or many, or as a class when expanded; others skip it.

d_call	v_call	j_call	clone_size	cdr3_aa	cdr3_nt
.	TRBV2	TRBJ2-7	.	CASREILVEQYF	TGTGCCAGCCGAGAAATCCTCGTCGAGCAGTACTTC
TRBD1	TRBV27	TRBJ1-2	.	CASSSLGQGNGYTF	TGTGCCAGCAGTTCCCTCGGACAGGGTAATGGCTACACCTTC
TRBD1	TRBV5-6	TRBJ1-1	.	CASSLTGGYKTEAFF	TGTGCCAGCAGCTTAACAGGGGGCTATAAGACTGAAGCTTTCTTT
.	TRBV7-9	TRBJ2-4	once	CASSSAGAVVDIQYF	TGTGCCAGCAGCTCGGCAGGGGCGGTAGTGGACATTCAGTACTTC
.	TRBV19	TRBJ2-1	.	CASSTDRLGRQDEQFF	TGTGCCAGTAGTACGGATCGCTTAGGGAGACAGGACGAGCAGTTCTTC
TRBD2	TRBV5-1	TRBJ2-1	once	CASSLRLADLQFF	TGCGCCAGCAGCTTGAGGCTAGCGGACTTACAGTTCTTC
.	TRBV2	TRBJ1-1	.	CASSPRLGTEAFF	TGTGCCAGCAGTCCCCGACTTGGCACTGAAGCTTTCTTT
TRBD1	TRBV28	TRBJ1-6	.	CASTTWGQSSYNSPLHF	TGTGCCAGCACTACTTGGGGACAGAGCTCCTATAATTCACCCCTCCACTTT
TRBD1	TRBV7-9	TRBJ1-4	.	CASSLGDRGREKLFF	TGTGCCAGCAGCTTAGGGGACAGGGGAAGGGAAAAACTGTTTTTT
TRBD1	TRBV6-5	TRBJ1-2	.	CASTPGQGAYYGYTF	TGTGCCAGCACCCCAGGACAGGGGGCCTACTATGGCTACACCTTC
.	TRBV11-1	TRBJ2-5	once	CASSLVRETQYF	TGTGCCAGCAGCTTAGTCAGAGAGACCCAGTACTTC
.	TRBV5-1	TRBJ1-4	.	CASSLRTAGEKLFF	TGCGCCAGCAGCTTAAGAACTGCGGGGGAAAAACTGTTTTTT
.	TRBV6-5	TRBJ1-1	once	CASSYTGLDTEAFF	TGTGCCAGCAGTTACACAGGATTAGACACTGAAGCTTTCTTT
TRBD1	TRBV4-2	TRBJ1-5	.	CASSQVGGDQPQHF	TGTGCCAGCAGCCAAGTAGGGGGCGATCAGCCCCAGCATTTT
.	TRBV10-3	TRBJ1-6	.	CAISESPSPLHF	TGTGCCATCAGTGAGTCTCCATCACCCCTCCACTTT
.	TRBV5-8	TRBJ2-2	.	CASSLYSNTGELFF	TGTGCCAGCAGCTTGTATTCGAACACCGGGGAGCTGTTTTTT
.	TRBV5-5	TRBJ2-7	.	CASSLVGPIYEQYF	TGTGCCAGCAGCTTGGTGGGGCCCATCTACGAGCAGTACTTC
.	TRBV9	TRBJ2-1	.	CASSPEGSGEFF	TGTGCCAGCAGCCCTGAGGGGTCGGGAGAGTTCTTC
TRBD1	TRBV2	TRBJ1-5	.	CASSEARTGRNQPQHF	TGTGCCAGCAGCGAAGCTCGGACAGGGAGAAATCAGCCCCAGCATTTT
TRBD1	TRBV18	TRBJ2-5	.	CASSPLTGGQETQYF	TGTGCCAGCTCACCACTGACAGGGGGACAAGAGACCCAGTACTTC
TRBD1	TRBV27	TRBJ2-2	once	CASSFGGTGVTGELFF	TGTGCCAGCAGTTTCGGAGGGACAGGGGTTACCGGGGAGCTGTTTTTT
.	TRBV5-1	TRBJ2-7	.	CASSLAQQGSYEQYF	TGCGCCAGCAGCTTGGCCCAACAGGGATCCTACGAGCAGTACTTC
TRBD1	TRBV20-1	TRBJ2-7	once	CSRTGGLEQYF	TGCAGCCGGACAGGGGGCCTCGAGCAGTACTTC
TRBD1	TRBV3-1/TRBV3-2	TRBJ1-1	.	CASSQVQGDTEAFF	TGTGCCAGCAGCCAAGTACAGGGGGACACTGAAGCTTTCTTT
TRBD2	TRBV28	TRBJ2-3	.	CASLSGSTDTQYF	TGTGCCAGCCTTAGCGGGTCCACAGATACGCAGTATTTT
.	TRBV5-1	TRBJ1-6	.	CASSPLGQENNSPLHF	TGCGCCAGCAGCCCCCTTGGTCAGGAAAATAATTCACCCCTCCACTTT
.	TRBV28	TRBJ1-1	.	CATIGTVYTEAFF	TGTGCCACCATCGGTACGGTATACACTGAAGCTTTCTTT
TRBD2	TRBV19	TRBJ2-2	.	CASSPRTSGGTGELFF	TGTGCCAGTAGTCCTCGGACTAGCGGAGGCACCGGGGAGCTGTTTTTT
.	TRBV15	TRBJ2-7	.	CATSRVEGPYEQYF	TGTGCCACCAGCAGAGTTGAGGGCCCCTACGAGCAGTACTTC
TRBD2	TRBV19	TRBJ2-1	.	CASSRPSSGGGDEQFF	TGTGCCAGTAGTAGACCGTCTAGCGGGGGGGGCGATGAGCAGTTCTTC
TRBD1	TRBV5-8	TRBJ1-2	.	CASTPGQRINYGYTF	TGTGCCAGCACCCCGGGACAGCGAATAAACTATGGCTACACCTTC
.	TRBV7-9	TRBJ2-3	once	CASSLLAPTSTDTQYF	TGTGCCAGCAGCTTACTTGCTCCTACCAGCACAGATACGCAGTATTTT
.	TRBV7-9	TRBJ2-2	.	CACNPGANTGELFF	TGTGCCTGCAACCCGGGGGCGAACACCGGGGAGCTGTTTTTT
TRBD2	TRBV2	TRBJ2-7	.	CASSEAPAGLSYEQYF	TGTGCCAGCAGTGAAGCACCAGCGGGGCTATCCTACGAGCAGTACTTC
.	TRBV28	TRBJ2-1	.	CASSLARDGSSYNEQFF	TGTGCCAGCAGTTTAGCCCGGGACGGGAGCTCCTACAATGAGCAGTTCTTC
.	TRBV7-9	TRBJ1-1	.	CASSLPGLGAFF	TGTGCCAGCAGCTTACCAGGGTTGGGCGCTTTCTTT
TRBD2	TRBV4-1	TRBJ2-2	.	CASSQQPGLAGTGELFF	TGCGCCAGCAGCCAGCAGCCGGGACTAGCAGGAACCGGGGAGCTGTTTTTT
TRBD2	TRBV7-6	TRBJ2-1	.	CASSWSVGGGPANEQFF	TGTGCCAGCAGCTGGAGTGTTGGGGGAGGGCCTGCAAATGAGCAGTTCTTC
TRBD2	TRBV28	TRBJ2-7	.	CASRPQGSGSYEQYF	TGTGCCAGCAGGCCCCAAGGTAGCGGGAGTTACGAGCAGTACTTC
TRBD1	TRBV5-6	TRBJ2-3	.	CASSLAGQGEDTQYF	TGTGCCAGCAGCTTGGCCGGACAGGGGGAAGATACGCAGTATTTT
TRBD1	TRBV18	TRBJ1-1	.	CASSWGQGTRGTEAFF	TGTGCCAGCTCATGGGGACAGGGCACCCGCGGCACTGAAGCTTTCTTT
TRBD1	TRBV4-1	TRBJ1-1	.	CASSHPGQGETEAFF	TGCGCCAGCAGCCACCCGGGACAGGGGGAAACTGAAGCTTTCTTT
.	TRBV28	TRBJ1-5	.	CASRREGDHQPQHF	TGTGCCAGCAGACGAGAGGGGGACCATCAGCCCCAGCATTTT
TRBD1	TRBV10-2	TRBJ2-7	.	CASRSQGIVTYEQYF	TGCGCCAGCAGATCACAGGGGATCGTAACCTACGAGCAGTACTTC
.	TRBV29-1	TRBJ2-7	.	CSVKILTTLSYEQYF	TGCAGCGTAAAAATCTTGACTACCCTCTCCTACGAGCAGTACTTC
.	TRBV11-2	TRBJ2-1	.	CASSTTSITEQFF	TGTGCCAGCAGCACCACCAGTATCACTGAGCAGTTCTTC
TRBD1	TRBV30	TRBJ1-2	.	CAWSTGQGNYGYTF	TGTGCCTGGAGTACCGGACAGGGGAACTATGGCTACACCTTC
.	TRBV6-5	TRBJ2-7	.	CASSSWGEPYEQYF	TGTGCCAGCAGTTCGTGGGGGGAGCCCTACGAGCAGTACTTC
TRBD1	TRBV6-5	TRBJ1-5	.	CASSYSRTGNQPQHF	TGTGCCAGCAGTTACTCTAGGACAGGGAATCAGCCCCAGCATTTT
.	TRBV5-1	TRBJ2-1	.	CASSLAGISYNEQFF	TGCGCCAGCAGCTTGGCAGGGATCTCCTACAATGAGCAGTTCTTC
TRBD1	TRBV6-1	TRBJ2-2	.	CASSEAHGQGARYTGELFF	TGTGCCAGCAGTGAAGCCCACGGACAGGGGGCGCGTTACACCGGGGAGCTGTTTTTT
TRBD1	TRBV7-9	TRBJ2-1	.	CASSLTGFRDEQFF	TGTGCCAGCAGCCTGACAGGGTTTCGCGATGAGCAGTTCTTC
TRBD2	TRBV5-1	TRBJ2-3	.	CASSLSGSATDTQYF	TGCGCCAGCAGCCTCAGCGGGAGTGCCACAGATACGCAGTATTTT
.	TRBV19	TRBJ1-6	.	CASSTSTSTDSYNSPLHF	TGTGCCAGTAGTACTTCAACCTCGACAGACTCCTATAATTCACCCCTCCACTTT
TRBD1	TRBV3-1/TRBV3-2	TRBJ1-5	once	CASSRGQGEAQPQHF	TGTGCCAGCAGCCGGGGACAGGGGGAGGCTCAGCCCCAGCATTTT
TRBD2	TRBV5-4	TRBJ2-3	.	CASRNGLAGLDTQYF	TGTGCCAGCAGAAACGGACTAGCGGGACTTGACACGCAGTATTTT
.	TRBV4-1	TRBJ1-3	.	CASSQGSRGSGNTIYF	TGCGCCAGCAGCCAAGGGAGCCGAGGCTCTGGAAACACCATATATTTT